This is a list of T cell receptor beta chains from one sample in a study of T cell repertoires in cytomegalovirus infection. TCRdb re-derived calls from the reads in MiXCR, one entry per CDR3 protein. In the table there are fewer than 300,000 distinct CDR3 sequences, over 20% of which are singletons. The specimen sequenced was PBMCs. These receptors all come from a human donor in good health (CMV status not recorded). Some clones in this sample may be carry-over from other donors' samples. The CDR3 runs from the conserved cysteine through the conserved F or W. A D gene is named only where the DNA matches it firmly. Clone size is stated in some rows and not others, as once, few, many or a class when expanded.

13	TRBV5-1	few	.	TRBJ1-5	CASRYSSNQPQHF	TGCGCCAGCCGATACTCTAGCAATCAGCCCCAGCATTTT
16	TRBV14	few	.	TRBJ2-1	CASSQEAPSSYNEQFF	TGTGCCAGCAGCCAAGAAGCGCCGAGCTCCTACAATGAGCAGTTCTTC
15	TRBV28	few	TRBD2	TRBJ2-3	CASSDTSGGTDTQYF	TGTGCCAGCAGTGACACTAGCGGGGGGACAGATACGCAGTATTTT
16	TRBV5-4	few	TRBD2	TRBJ2-3	CASSSPGLAGADTQYF	TGTGCCAGCAGCTCGCCGGGACTAGCGGGAGCAGATACGCAGTATTTT
13	TRBV10-2	.	TRBD2	TRBJ2-7	CATKDGGIGEQYF	TGCGCCACCAAGGACGGGGGGATAGGCGAGCAGTACTTC
17	TRBV11-2	.	TRBD1	TRBJ2-7	CASSLFPGQGKIYEQYF	TGTGCCAGCAGCTTATTTCCCGGACAGGGGAAGATCTACGAGCAGTACTTC
12	TRBV29-1	.	TRBD1	TRBJ2-7	CSVGTGNYEQYF	TGCAGCGTTGGGACAGGGAACTACGAGCAGTACTTC
12	TRBV12-3/TRBV12-4	.	.	TRBJ2-1	CASKMEGNEQFF	TGTGCCAGCAAGATGGAGGGAAATGAGCAGTTCTTC
12	TRBV29-1	.	.	TRBJ2-1	CSVGRAQNEQFF	TGCAGCGTTGGCAGGGCGCAAAATGAGCAGTTCTTC
14	TRBV29-1	.	TRBD1	TRBJ2-1	CSVRQGISYNEQFF	TGCAGCGTTCGACAGGGGATCTCCTACAATGAGCAGTTCTTC
15	TRBV7-2	many	TRBD2	TRBJ2-7	CASSFSGGASYEQYF	TGTGCCAGCAGCTTCAGCGGGGGGGCCTCCTACGAGCAGTACTTC
15	TRBV7-2	.	.	TRBJ2-1	CASSLGGRRSDEQFF	TGTGCCAGCAGCTTAGGTGGGAGGAGGAGCGATGAGCAGTTCTTC
18	TRBV7-2	many	TRBD1	TRBJ2-7	CASSLVSTGGARSYEQYF	TGTGCCAGCAGCTTAGTGTCCACAGGGGGCGCCCGGTCCTACGAGCAGTACTTC
15	TRBV7-9	few	.	TRBJ1-4	CASSLALGSNEKLFF	TGTGCCAGCAGCTTAGCGCTGGGTAGTAATGAAAAACTGTTTTTT
17	TRBV7-2	many	.	TRBJ1-5	CASSPQVTGRGNQPQHF	TGTGCCAGCAGCCCCCAGGTAACCGGTCGAGGCAATCAGCCCCAGCATTTT
11	TRBV28	many	.	TRBJ1-6	CASSFGSPLHF	TGTGCCAGCAGTTTCGGTTCACCCCTCCACTTT
14	TRBV7-6	many	.	TRBJ2-7	CASSLDDRYYEQYF	TGTGCCAGCAGCTTAGACGACAGATACTACGAGCAGTACTTC
14	TRBV5-4	.	.	TRBJ1-1	CASSPVRGDTEAFF	TGTGCCAGCAGTCCCGTGCGGGGAGACACTGAAGCTTTCTTT
15	TRBV4-3	.	.	TRBJ1-1	CASSQVGALNTEAFF	TGCGCCAGCAGCCAAGTTGGGGCATTGAACACTGAAGCTTTCTTT
13	TRBV7-2	.	.	TRBJ2-5	CASSLGAGLTQYF	TGTGCCAGCAGCTTAGGGGCGGGACTGACCCAGTACTTC
15	TRBV28	.	TRBD2	TRBJ2-4	CASSLSGAIKNIQYF	TGTGCCAGCAGTCTTAGCGGGGCGATCAAAAACATTCAGTACTTC
12	TRBV29-1	few	TRBD2	TRBJ2-7	CSVRGGNYEQYF	TGCAGCGTTCGCGGGGGAAACTACGAGCAGTACTTC
15	TRBV7-2	many	.	TRBJ2-1	CASSLEIIKSNEQFF	TGTGCCAGCAGCTTAGAAATTATAAAGTCCAATGAGCAGTTCTTC
14	TRBV28	.	TRBD1	TRBJ2-7	CASRRTGGVYEQYF	TGTGCCAGCAGGAGGACAGGGGGAGTTTACGAGCAGTACTTC
14	TRBV12-3/TRBV12-4	few	TRBD1	TRBJ1-1	CASSSSAGGTEAFF	TGTGCCAGCAGTTCTTCTGCAGGGGGCACTGAAGCTTTCTTT
16	TRBV20-1	few	.	TRBJ2-7	CSARDPSGAGSYEQYF	TGCAGTGCTAGAGATCCCTCAGGGGCAGGGTCCTACGAGCAGTACTTC
15	TRBV5-1	.	TRBD1	TRBJ2-7	CASSSMGQGGDEQYF	TGCGCCAGCAGCTCGATGGGACAGGGTGGAGACGAGCAGTACTTC
15	TRBV7-2	many	.	TRBJ2-1	CASSLEGLAYNEQFF	TGTGCCAGCAGCTTAGAGGGGTTGGCGTACAATGAGCAGTTCTTC
14	TRBV28	few	.	TRBJ2-7	CASTDRPREAEQYF	TGTGCCAGCACTGATCGACCGAGGGAGGCCGAGCAGTACTTC
14	TRBV9	few	.	TRBJ2-5	CASSSHISQETQYF	TGTGCCAGCAGCTCTCACATTTCCCAAGAGACCCAGTACTTC
19	TRBV6-1	many	TRBD1	TRBJ2-6	CASSHRGRDRLSGANVLTF	TGTGCCAGCAGCCATAGGGGTCGGGACAGGCTCTCTGGGGCCAACGTCCTGACTTTC
15	TRBV5-1	.	.	TRBJ2-5	CASSAGNSIQETQYF	TGCGCCAGCAGCGCCGGGAACTCCATCCAAGAGACCCAGTACTTC
13	TRBV7-8	many	.	TRBJ2-3	CASSLRDTDTQYF	TGTGCCAGCAGCTTAAGGGACACAGATACGCAGTATTTT
14	TRBV7-2	many	TRBD2	TRBJ2-5	CASSKLAGAETQYF	TGTGCCAGCAGCAAACTAGCGGGAGCAGAGACCCAGTACTTC
17	TRBV19	.	TRBD2	TRBJ2-1	CASRRLSLAGVGNEQFF	TGTGCCAGTAGGAGGCTCTCTCTAGCGGGAGTGGGTAATGAGCAGTTCTTC